This T cell receptor (beta chain) was sequenced in a study of cytomegalovirus exposure and HLA in healthy donors. The wider study: In an early release, HLA-typed donors contributed 77 million or so unique TCR sequences.

The PCR used 60 Vbeta and 13 Jbeta primers. Measured with immunoSEQ multiplex PCR; TCRdb has only the in-frame clones, and not every one. The sample has about 120,000 clones, over 70% seen once. Sample: PBMCs. The receptor was derived from a woman aged 45-59 years in good health and CMV-seronegative.

The chain's CDR3 is CASSAGLAGGVTGELFF. The CDR3 DNA reads as TGTGCCAGCAGCGCCGGACTAGCGGGAGGGGTCACCGGGGAGCTGTTTTTT. This chain links TRBV5-4 with TRBJ2-2; 15 bases align to TRBD2. The V and J ends lost 4 bases and 4 bases, in that order; junction bases with no gene match: 5. CDR1 SGHNT and CDR2 YYREEE come from the germline V gene (reference sequence). The CDR3 length is 17 residues. Complete variable domain (other parts from reference TRBV5-4 and TRBJ2-2): ETGVTQSPTHLIKTRGQQVTLRCSSQSGHNTVSWYQQALGQGPQFIFQYYREEENGRGNFPPRFSGLQFPNYSSELNVNALELDDSALYLCASSAGLAGGVTGELFFGEGSRLTVL.